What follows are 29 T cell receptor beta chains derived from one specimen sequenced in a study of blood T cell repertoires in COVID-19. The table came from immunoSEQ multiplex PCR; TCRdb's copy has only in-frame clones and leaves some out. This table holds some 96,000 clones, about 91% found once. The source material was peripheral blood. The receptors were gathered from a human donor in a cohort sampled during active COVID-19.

The CDR3 here is CASSSTDKNTEAFF. The CDR3 bases are TGTGCCAGCTCATCGACAGACAAGAACACTGAAGCTTTCTTT. The chain links TRBV6-5 to TRBJ1-1; perhaps TRBD1 as D (5 bases). CDR1 is MNHEY and CDR2 is SVGAGI in the germline V gene. CDR3 length equals 14 residues. V lost 8 bases to trimming and J lost 1 base, with 14 bases between them.

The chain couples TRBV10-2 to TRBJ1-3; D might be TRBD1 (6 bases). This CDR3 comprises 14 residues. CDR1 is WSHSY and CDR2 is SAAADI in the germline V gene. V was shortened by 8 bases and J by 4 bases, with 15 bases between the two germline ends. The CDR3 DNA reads TGCGCCAGCCGCCGGACAGCGCTGGGAAACACCATATATTTT. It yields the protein CASRRTALGNTIYF.

The CDR3: CASSQDVWTSGRNTFF. CDR3 nucleotides: TGCGCCAGCAGCCAAGATGTCTGGACTAGCGGGAGAAATACGTTCTTC. This chain uses TRBV4-3 with TRBJ2-1; 13 bases are shared with TRBD2. This CDR3 spans 16 amino acids. The V gene end was trimmed by 0 bases and the J gene end by 15 bases; junction bases not matched to a gene: 11. The germline CDR1 and CDR2 sequences are LGHNA and YSLEER.

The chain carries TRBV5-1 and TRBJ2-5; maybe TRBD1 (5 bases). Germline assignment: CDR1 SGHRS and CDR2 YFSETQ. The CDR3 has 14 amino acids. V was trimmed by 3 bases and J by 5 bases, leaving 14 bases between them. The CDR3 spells CASSSQGFRETQYF. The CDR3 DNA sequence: TGCGCCAGCAGCTCCCAGGGCTTTAGGGAGACCCAGTACTTC. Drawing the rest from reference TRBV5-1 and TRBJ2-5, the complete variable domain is KAGVTQTPRYLIKTRGQQVTLSCSPISGHRSVSWYQQTPGQGLQFLFEYFSETQRNKGNFPGRFSGRQFSNSRSEMNVSTLELGDSALYLCASSSQGFRETQYFGPGTRLLVL.

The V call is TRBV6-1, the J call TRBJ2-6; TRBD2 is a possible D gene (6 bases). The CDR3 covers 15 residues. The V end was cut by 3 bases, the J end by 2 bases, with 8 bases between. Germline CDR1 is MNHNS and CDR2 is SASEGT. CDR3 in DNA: TGTGCCAGCAGTGAGACGGGGGCTGGGGCCAACGTCCTGACTTTC. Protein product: CASSETGAGANVLTF.

The CDR3 DNA sequence: TGTGCCACCAGTGATTACATAGCGGAGACAACAGATACGCAGTATTTT. Residues: CATSDYIAETTDTQYF. The chain has TRBV24-1 and TRBJ2-3, with D perhaps TRBD2 (6 bases). V lost 2 bases to trimming and J lost 3 bases, with 14 bases between them. This CDR3 comprises 16 residues. Germline CDR1 is KGHDR and CDR2 is SFDVKD.

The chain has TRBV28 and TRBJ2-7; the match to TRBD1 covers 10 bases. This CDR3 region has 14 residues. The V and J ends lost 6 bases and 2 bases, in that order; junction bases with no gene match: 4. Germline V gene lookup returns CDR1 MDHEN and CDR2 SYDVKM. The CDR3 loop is CASSRTGGTYEQYF. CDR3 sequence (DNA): TGTGCCAGCAGCCGGACAGGGGGGACCTACGAGCAGTACTTC.

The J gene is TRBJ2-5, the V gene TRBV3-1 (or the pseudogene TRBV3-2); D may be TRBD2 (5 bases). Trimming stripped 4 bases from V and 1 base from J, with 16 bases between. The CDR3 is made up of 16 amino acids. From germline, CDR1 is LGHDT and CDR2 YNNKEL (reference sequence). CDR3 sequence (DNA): TGTGCCAGCAGCCCGCCTACGCGGGCCCCCCAAGAGACCCAGTACTTC. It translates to CASSPPTRAPQETQYF.

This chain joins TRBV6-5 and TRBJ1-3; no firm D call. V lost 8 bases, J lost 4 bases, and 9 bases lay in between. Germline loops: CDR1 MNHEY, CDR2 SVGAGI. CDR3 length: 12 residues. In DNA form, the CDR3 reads TGTGCCAGCCGCGGGGTGGGAAACACCATATATTTT. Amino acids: CASRGVGNTIYF.

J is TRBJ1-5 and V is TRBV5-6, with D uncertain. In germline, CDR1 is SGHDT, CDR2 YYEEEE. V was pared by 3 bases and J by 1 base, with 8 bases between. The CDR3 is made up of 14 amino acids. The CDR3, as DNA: TGTGCCAGCAGCTCGGGAGGGAGCAATCAGCCCCAGCATTTT. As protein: CASSSGGSNQPQHF.

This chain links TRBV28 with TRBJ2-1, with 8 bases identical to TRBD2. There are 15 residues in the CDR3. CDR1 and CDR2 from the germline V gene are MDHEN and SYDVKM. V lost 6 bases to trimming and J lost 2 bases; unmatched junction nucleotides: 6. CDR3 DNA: TGTGCCAGCAGCCCAAGCGGGAGCGCCTACAATGAGCAGTTCTTC. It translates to CASSPSGSAYNEQFF.

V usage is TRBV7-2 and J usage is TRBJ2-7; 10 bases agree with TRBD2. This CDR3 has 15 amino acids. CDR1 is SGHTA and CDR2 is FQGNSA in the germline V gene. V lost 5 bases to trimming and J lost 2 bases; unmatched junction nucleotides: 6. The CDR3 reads CASSQGTSVTYEQYF. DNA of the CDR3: TGTGCCAGCAGCCAGGGGACTAGCGTAACCTACGAGCAGTACTTC.

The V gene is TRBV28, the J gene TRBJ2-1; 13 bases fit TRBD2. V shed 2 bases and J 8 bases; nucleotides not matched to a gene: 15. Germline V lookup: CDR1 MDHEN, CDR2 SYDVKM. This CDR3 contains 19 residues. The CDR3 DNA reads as TGTGCCAGCAGTTTAGATTGGGGAAAAACTAGCGGGAGGGGGTATGAGCAGTTCTTC. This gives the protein CASSLDWGKTSGRGYEQFF.

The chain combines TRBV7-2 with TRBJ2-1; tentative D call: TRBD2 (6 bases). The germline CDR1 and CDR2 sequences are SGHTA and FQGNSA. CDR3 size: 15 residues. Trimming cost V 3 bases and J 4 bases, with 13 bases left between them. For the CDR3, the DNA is TGTGCCAGCAGCTTTTCCGGGACTGCATACAATGAGCAGTTCTTC. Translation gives CASSFSGTAYNEQFF.

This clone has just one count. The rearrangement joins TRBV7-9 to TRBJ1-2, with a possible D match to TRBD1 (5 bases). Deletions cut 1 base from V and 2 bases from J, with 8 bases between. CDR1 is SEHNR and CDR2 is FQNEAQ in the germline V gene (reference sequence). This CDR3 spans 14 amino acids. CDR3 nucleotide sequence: TGTGCCAGCAGCTTAGGACAGAAGAACTATGGCTACACCTTC. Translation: CASSLGQKNYGYTF. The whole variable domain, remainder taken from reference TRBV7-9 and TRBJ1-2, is DTGVSQNPRHKITKRGQNVTFRCDPISEHNRLYWYRQTLGQGPEFLTYFQNEAQLEKSRLLSDRFSAERPKGSFSTLEIQRTEQGDSAMYLCASSLGQKNYGYTFGSGTRLTVV.

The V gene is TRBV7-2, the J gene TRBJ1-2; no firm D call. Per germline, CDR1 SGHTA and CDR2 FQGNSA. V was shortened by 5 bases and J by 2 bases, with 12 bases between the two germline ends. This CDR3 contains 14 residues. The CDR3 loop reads CASSPNRENYGYTF. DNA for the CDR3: TGTGCCAGCAGCCCAAACAGAGAAAACTATGGCTACACCTTC.

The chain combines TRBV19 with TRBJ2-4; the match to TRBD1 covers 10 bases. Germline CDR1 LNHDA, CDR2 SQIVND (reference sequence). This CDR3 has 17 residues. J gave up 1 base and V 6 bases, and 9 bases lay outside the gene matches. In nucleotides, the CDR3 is TGTGCCAGTAGCCCCCGGGACAGGGGACAGGCCAAAAACATTCAGTACTTC. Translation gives CASSPRDRGQAKNIQYF.

In nucleotides, the CDR3 is TGTGCCAGCAGGGGGAGGTCCGAGCAGTACTTC. This sequence encodes CASRGRSEQYF. The rearrangement links TRBV28 to TRBJ2-7; TRBD2 might be the D (6 bases). The ends were cut back, 6 bases at V and 6 bases at J, with 9 bases in the middle. The CDR3 extends over 11 amino acids. The V gene's germline CDR1 is MDHEN and CDR2 SYDVKM.

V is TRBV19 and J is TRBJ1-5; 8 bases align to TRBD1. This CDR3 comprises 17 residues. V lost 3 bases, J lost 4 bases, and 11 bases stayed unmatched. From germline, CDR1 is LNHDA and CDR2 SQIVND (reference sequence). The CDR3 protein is CASSIGQGNLVNQPQHF. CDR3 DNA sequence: TGTGCCAGTAGTATTGGACAGGGTAATCTCGTAAATCAGCCCCAGCATTTT.

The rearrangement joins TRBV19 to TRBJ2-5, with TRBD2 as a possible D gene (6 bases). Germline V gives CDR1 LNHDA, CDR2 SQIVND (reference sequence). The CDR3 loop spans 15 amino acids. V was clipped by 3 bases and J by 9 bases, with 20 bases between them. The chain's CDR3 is CASSMEGRTRGAQYF. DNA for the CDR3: TGTGCCAGTAGTATGGAGGGGCGTACCCGTGGGGCCCAGTACTTC.

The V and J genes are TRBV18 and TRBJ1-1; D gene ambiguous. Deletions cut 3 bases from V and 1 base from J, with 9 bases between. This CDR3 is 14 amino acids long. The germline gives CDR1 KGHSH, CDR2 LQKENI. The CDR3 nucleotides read TGTGCCAGCTCACCCGGACGGGAGAACACTGAAGCTTTCTTT. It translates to CASSPGRENTEAFF. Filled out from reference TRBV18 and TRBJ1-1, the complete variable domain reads NAGVMQNPRHLVRRRGQEARLRCSPMKGHSHVYWYRQLPEEGLKFMVYLQKENIIDESGMPKERFSAEFPKEGPSILRIQQVVRGDSAAYFCASSPGRENTEAFFGQGTRLTVV.

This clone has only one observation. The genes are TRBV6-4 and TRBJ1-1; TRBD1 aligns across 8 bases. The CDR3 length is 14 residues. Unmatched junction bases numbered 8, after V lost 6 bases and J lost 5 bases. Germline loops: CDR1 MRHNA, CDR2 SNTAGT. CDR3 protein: CASRDTDRGTEAFF. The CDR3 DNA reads TGTGCCAGCAGAGACACCGACAGGGGAACTGAAGCTTTCTTT.

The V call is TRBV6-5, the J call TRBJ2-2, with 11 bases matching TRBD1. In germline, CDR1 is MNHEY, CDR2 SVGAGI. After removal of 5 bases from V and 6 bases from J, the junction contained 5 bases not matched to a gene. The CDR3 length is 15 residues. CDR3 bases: TGTGCCAGCAGTCTCTGGGGACAGGGGGCCGGGGAGCTGTTTTTT. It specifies CASSLWGQGAGELFF.

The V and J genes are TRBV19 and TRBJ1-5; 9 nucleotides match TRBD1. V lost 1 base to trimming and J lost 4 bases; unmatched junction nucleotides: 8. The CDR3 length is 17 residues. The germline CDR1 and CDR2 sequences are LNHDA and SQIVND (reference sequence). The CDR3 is CASSIAPGTGSNQPQHF. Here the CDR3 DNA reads TGTGCCAGTAGTATAGCCCCCGGGACAGGGTCGAATCAGCCCCAGCATTTT. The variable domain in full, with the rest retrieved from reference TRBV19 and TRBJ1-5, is DGGITQSPKYLFRKEGQNVTLSCEQNLNHDAMYWYRQDPGQGLRLIYYSQIVNDFQKGDIAEGYSVSREKKESFPLTVTSAQKNPTAFYLCASSIAPGTGSNQPQHFGDGTRLSIL.

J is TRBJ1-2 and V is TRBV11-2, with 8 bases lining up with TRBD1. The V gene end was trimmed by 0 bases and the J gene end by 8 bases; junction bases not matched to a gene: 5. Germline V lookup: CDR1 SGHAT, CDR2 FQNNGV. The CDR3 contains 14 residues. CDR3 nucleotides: TGTGCCAGCAGCTTAGATCCAGGGGGCTTGGGCTACACCTTC. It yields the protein CASSLDPGGLGYTF.

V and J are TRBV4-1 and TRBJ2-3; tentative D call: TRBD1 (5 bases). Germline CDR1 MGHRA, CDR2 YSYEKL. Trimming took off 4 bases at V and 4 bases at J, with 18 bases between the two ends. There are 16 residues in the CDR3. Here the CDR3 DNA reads TGCGCCAGCAGCCCCTCGGACATAAGGGGATCAGATACGCAGTATTTT. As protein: CASSPSDIRGSDTQYF.

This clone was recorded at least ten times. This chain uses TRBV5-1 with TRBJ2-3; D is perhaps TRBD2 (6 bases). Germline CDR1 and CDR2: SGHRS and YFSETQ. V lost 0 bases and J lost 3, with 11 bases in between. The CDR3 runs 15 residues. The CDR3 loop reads CASSLVGGGTDTQYF. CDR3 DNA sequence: TGCGCCAGCAGCTTGGTCGGGGGTGGGACAGATACGCAGTATTTT.

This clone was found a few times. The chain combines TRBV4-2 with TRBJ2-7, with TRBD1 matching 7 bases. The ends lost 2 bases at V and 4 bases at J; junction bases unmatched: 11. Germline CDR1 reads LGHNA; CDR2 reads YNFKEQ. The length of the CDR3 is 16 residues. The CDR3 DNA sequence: TGTGCCAGCAGCCAATTACCGGGACAGCTCCTTTACGAGCAGTACTTC. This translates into CASSQLPGQLLYEQYF.

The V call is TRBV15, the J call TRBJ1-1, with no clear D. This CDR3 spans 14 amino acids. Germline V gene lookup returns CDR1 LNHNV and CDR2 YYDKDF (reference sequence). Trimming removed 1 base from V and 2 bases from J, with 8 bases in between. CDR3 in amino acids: CATSRASLNTEAFF. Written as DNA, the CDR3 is TGTGCCACCAGCAGAGCTTCTCTTAACACTGAAGCTTTCTTT.